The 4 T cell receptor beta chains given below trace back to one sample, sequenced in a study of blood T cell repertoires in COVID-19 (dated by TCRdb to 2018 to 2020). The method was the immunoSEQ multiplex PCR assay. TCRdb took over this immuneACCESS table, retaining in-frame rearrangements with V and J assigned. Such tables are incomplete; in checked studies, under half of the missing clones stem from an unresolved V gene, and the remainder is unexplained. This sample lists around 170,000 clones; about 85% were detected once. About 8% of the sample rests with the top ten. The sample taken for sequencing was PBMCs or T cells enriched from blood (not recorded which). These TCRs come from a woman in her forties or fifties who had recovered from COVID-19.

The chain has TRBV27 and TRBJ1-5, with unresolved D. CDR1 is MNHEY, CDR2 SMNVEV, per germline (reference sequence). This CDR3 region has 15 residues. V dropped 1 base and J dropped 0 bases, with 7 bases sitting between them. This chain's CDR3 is CASSLFPRSNQPQHF. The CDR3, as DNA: TGTGCCAGCAGTTTATTCCCCCGTAGCAATCAGCCCCAGCATTTT.

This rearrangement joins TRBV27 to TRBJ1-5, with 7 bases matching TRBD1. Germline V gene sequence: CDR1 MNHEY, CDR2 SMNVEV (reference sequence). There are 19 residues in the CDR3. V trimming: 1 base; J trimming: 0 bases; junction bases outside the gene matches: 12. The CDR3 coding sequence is TGTGCCAGCAGTTTATTTTTGGGGGACAGACCTTATAGCAATCAGCCCCAGCATTTT. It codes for CASSLFLGDRPYSNQPQHF.

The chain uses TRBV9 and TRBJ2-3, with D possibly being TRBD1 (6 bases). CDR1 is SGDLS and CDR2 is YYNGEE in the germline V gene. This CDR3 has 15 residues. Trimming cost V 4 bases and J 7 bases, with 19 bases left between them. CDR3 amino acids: CASSPGHGVGYTQYF. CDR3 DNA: TGTGCCAGCAGCCCGGGACACGGGGTGGGATATACGCAGTATTTT.

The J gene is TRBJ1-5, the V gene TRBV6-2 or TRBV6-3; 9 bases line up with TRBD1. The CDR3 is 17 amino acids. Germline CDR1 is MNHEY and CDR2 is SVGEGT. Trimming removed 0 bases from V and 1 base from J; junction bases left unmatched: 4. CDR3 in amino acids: CASSYSLQGASNQPQHF. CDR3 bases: TGTGCCAGCAGTTACTCCCTACAGGGGGCAAGCAATCAGCCCCAGCATTTT.